These 32 T cell receptor beta chains originate from one sample sequenced in a study of vaccination and CD4 T cells after COVID-19. Their antigens remain unidentified. CD4+ T cells that had been cultured provided DNA sequenced with the Oncomine TCR Beta short-read assay. One entry per CDR3 protein, called by TCRdb with MiXCR from the PCR reads. Of 12,000 or so distinct CDR3 sequences listed, around three fifths are singletons. This sample's treatment: approximately 11-day PBMC culture with coronavirus spike peptide pools or control peptides (ViraFEST assay). What was sequenced was CD4+ T cells from blood, cultured in vitro. The origin of the receptors is a human donor who had recovered from COVID-19.

This clonotype was recorded only once. V usage is TRBV6-2 or TRBV6-3 and J usage is TRBJ2-2, with a tentative D call TRBD1 (5 bases). Trimming removed 5 bases from V and 4 bases from J, with 11 bases in between. This CDR3 region has 14 residues. CDR1 is MNHEY, CDR2 SVGEGT, per germline. The CDR3 sequence is CASSNRPVTGELFF. The CDR3 bases are TGTGCCAGCAGTAACAGGCCAGTCACCGGGGAGCTGTTTTTT.

The chain joins TRBV21-1 to TRBJ1-5. TRBV21-1 is deemed a pseudogene. CDR3 length: 13 residues. The CDR3 protein is CASSKRREQPQHF. CDR3 sequence (DNA): TGTGCCAGCAGCAAACGGAGAGAACAGCCCCAGCATTTT.

The rearrangement links TRBV5-1 to TRBJ2-7, with TRBD2 as a possible D gene (6 bases). Trimming took off 4 bases at V and 2 bases at J, with 25 bases between the two ends. The germline V gene has CDR1 SGHRS and CDR2 YFSETQ. The CDR3 length is 18 residues. This chain's CDR3 is CASSRVPVGLASTYEQYF. CDR3 DNA: TGCGCCAGCAGCCGGGTCCCTGTTGGGCTAGCGAGTACCTACGAGCAGTACTTC.

The gene calls are TRBV5-8 and TRBJ2-5; perhaps TRBD1 as D (6 bases). Per germline, CDR1 SGHTS and CDR2 YDEGEE. Trimming stripped 4 bases from V and 4 bases from J, with 20 bases between. This CDR3 is 16 amino acids long. Here the CDR3 reads CASSKPGAGTRETQYF. CDR3 DNA: TGTGCCAGCAGCAAGCCAGGGGCAGGAACGCGAGAGACCCAGTACTTC.

The CDR3 region is CASSGGGYQETQYF. The CDR3 DNA follows: TGTGCCAGCAGTGGGGGGGGTTACCAAGAGACCCAGTACTTC. The J gene is TRBJ2-5, the V gene TRBV12-3 or TRBV12-4; TRBD2 agrees at 7 bases. The V and J ends lost 5 bases and 0 bases, in that order; junction bases with no gene match: 3. This CDR3 comprises 14 residues.

This clonotype was picked up a small number of times. The rearrangement uses TRBV20-1 and TRBJ1-5; D is undetermined. CDR3 size: 15 residues. Germline CDR1 reads DFQATT; CDR2 reads SNEGSKA (reference sequence). V dropped 4 bases and J dropped 4 bases, with 17 bases sitting between them. CDR3 bases: TGCAGTGCTATACGTACCTCAGTGCTGAATCAGCCCCAGCATTTT. Translation: CSAIRTSVLNQPQHF.

This clonotype was found a few times. This chain uses TRBV6-1 with TRBJ1-5; tentative D call: TRBD1 (5 bases). Germline-derived CDR1 and CDR2 are MNHNS and SASEGT. The CDR3 is made up of 15 amino acids. V was cut by 6 bases and J by 2 bases, with 14 bases left in between. The CDR3 DNA reads TGTGCCAGCAGGGCGTGGGGGGGAGGCAATCAGCCCCAGCATTTT. Its protein is CASRAWGGGNQPQHF.

The table lists this clonotype with a few counts. This chain joins TRBV7-9 and TRBJ1-2, with D maybe TRBD1 (6 bases). CDR1 and CDR2 (germline): SEHNR, FQNEAQ (reference sequence). The V gene lost 4 bases and the J gene lost 2 bases, with 11 bases spanning the gap. The CDR3 runs 14 residues. In DNA form, the CDR3 reads TGTGCCAGCAGCTCAGGGACACGCAACTATGGCTACACCTTC. It yields the protein CASSSGTRNYGYTF.

The rearrangement joins TRBV28 to TRBJ1-5, with TRBD1 matching 7 bases. V was pared by 2 bases and J by 2 bases, with 6 bases of the junction left unmatched. The germline V gene has CDR1 MDHEN and CDR2 SYDVKM. This CDR3 is built from 16 residues. CDR3 DNA sequence: TGTGCCAGCAGTTTAGAACAGGGGTTTGGCAATCAGCCCCAGCATTTT. It translates to CASSLEQGFGNQPQHF.

This clonotype appeared a few times. V gene TRBV7-9 combines with J gene TRBJ1-1, with D uncertain. The V end was cut by 0 bases, the J end by 5 bases, with 10 bases between. The length of the CDR3 is 14 residues. In germline, CDR1 is SEHNR, CDR2 FQNEAQ (reference sequence). The CDR3 DNA follows: TGTGCCAGCAGCTTAGCGTCGACGGGTACTGAAGCTTTCTTT. It codes for CASSLASTGTEAFF.

The V and J genes are TRBV5-4 and TRBJ2-5; 9 bases line up with TRBD2. This CDR3 comprises 16 residues. Per germline, CDR1 SGHNT and CDR2 YYREEE (reference sequence). The V gene end was trimmed by 4 bases and the J gene end by 5 bases; junction bases not matched to a gene: 12. The CDR3 spells CASSRPPTSGQETQYF. The CDR3 nucleotides read TGTGCCAGCAGCAGACCACCGACTAGCGGTCAGGAGACCCAGTACTTC.

V usage is TRBV30 and J usage is TRBJ2-2; D gene uncertain. V lost 0 bases and J 8 bases, leaving 4 bases between the germline ends. Germline lookup yields CDR1 GTSNPN and CDR2 SVGIG (reference sequence). The CDR3 is made up of 11 amino acids. The DNA for the CDR3 is TGTGCCTGGAGTGTAAGTGGGGAGCTGTTTTTT. Translating it yields CAWSVSGELFF.

This clonotype came up a few times. The chain joins TRBV6-5 to TRBJ2-2; D not resolved. Trimming removed 4 bases from V and 0 bases from J, with 9 bases in between. Per the germline V gene, CDR1 is MNHEY and CDR2 is SVGAGI. CDR3 size: 15 residues. CDR3 residues: CASSSQVSNTGELFF. The CDR3 DNA is TGTGCCAGCAGTTCCCAGGTATCGAACACCGGGGAGCTGTTTTTT.

The chain uses TRBV20-1 and TRBJ2-7, with D unresolved. Trimming removed 3 bases at V and 7 bases at J, with 13 bases between. The germline gives CDR1 DFQATT, CDR2 SNEGSKA (reference sequence). CDR3 length: 12 residues. The CDR3 DNA sequence: TGCAGTGCTAGTCCCGCTCTAGGTGAGCAGTACTTC. It specifies CSASPALGEQYF.

In its sample, this clonotype was seen a few times. This rearrangement joins TRBV7-9 to TRBJ1-6; D uncertain. Germline V gene data show CDR1 as SEHNR and CDR2 as FQNEAQ (reference sequence). The CDR3 consists of 15 residues. The V end was cut by 3 bases, the J end by 8 bases, with 14 bases between. The CDR3 sequence: CASSLARVRDSPLHF. The CDR3 bases are TGTGCCAGCAGCTTGGCCCGGGTGAGGGATTCACCCCTCCACTTT.

The chain uses TRBV15 and TRBJ1-4; the match to TRBD1 covers 9 bases. From germline, CDR1 is LNHNV and CDR2 YYDKDF (reference sequence). This CDR3 is built from 18 residues. The V gene end was trimmed by 5 bases and the J gene end by 4 bases; junction bases not matched to a gene: 14. The CDR3 sequence is CATSHGPPGTGLNEKLFF. CDR3 nucleotides: TGTGCCACCAGCCACGGGCCCCCAGGGACAGGGCTTAATGAAAAACTGTTTTTT.

The CDR3 DNA sequence: TGTGCCAGCAGCCTAACAATAGGTCAGCCCCAGCATTTT. It encodes CASSLTIGQPQHF. The V and J genes are TRBV5-8 and TRBJ1-5, with unresolved D. V was shortened by 4 bases and J by 6 bases, with 11 bases between the two germline ends. Germline V gene lookup returns CDR1 SGHTS and CDR2 YDEGEE. This CDR3 is built from 13 residues. The full variable domain, with the rest looked up from reference TRBV5-8 and TRBJ1-5, is EAGVTQSPTHLIKTRGQQATLRCSPISGHTSVYWYQQALGLGLQFLLWYDEGEERNRGNFPPRFSGRQFPNYSSELNVNALELEDSALYLCASSLTIGQPQHFGDGTRLSIL.

This clonotype was seen a handful of times. The chain joins TRBV7-9 to TRBJ1-2, with D hard to call. Germline CDR1 and CDR2: SEHNR and FQNEAQ (reference sequence). The CDR3 totals 12 residues. The V end was cut by 3 bases, the J end by 0 bases, with 2 bases between. CDR3 protein: CASSFSNYGYTF. DNA for the CDR3: TGTGCCAGCAGCTTTTCTAACTATGGCTACACCTTC.

The chain couples TRBV7-6 to TRBJ1-6, with unresolved D. Trimming shortened V by 3 bases and J by 2 bases, and 8 bases separated the two germline ends. The CDR3 length is 15 residues. Germline loops: CDR1 SGHVS, CDR2 FNYEAQ. The CDR3 bases are TGTGCCAGCAGCTTGCTGGGAACCTATAATTCACCCCTCCACTTT. Encoded protein: CASSLLGTYNSPLHF.

The chain is built from TRBV20-1 and TRBJ2-3, with D tentatively TRBD1 (7 bases). V shed 3 bases and J shed 0 bases, with 19 bases lying between them. The CDR3 totals 17 residues. Germline CDR1 DFQATT, CDR2 SNEGSKA (reference sequence). CDR3 DNA sequence: TGCAGTGCTAGGGGGGGCTCGGCAGGGGGGAGCACAGATACGCAGTATTTT. It encodes CSARGGSAGGSTDTQYF.

The gene calls are TRBV20-1 and TRBJ2-3; unclear D gene. Trimming removed 3 bases from V and 0 bases from J, with 10 bases in between. The CDR3 has 14 amino acids. Germline V gene data show CDR1 as DFQATT and CDR2 as SNEGSKA (reference sequence). CDR3 region: CSARLDISTDTQYF. CDR3 DNA sequence: TGCAGTGCTAGGCTAGACATCAGCACAGATACGCAGTATTTT.

This chain connects TRBV6-1 to TRBJ2-7, with 13 bases lining up with TRBD2. The CDR3 is 16 residues long. Trimming cost V 7 bases and J 4 bases; bases outside gene matches: 10. In germline, CDR1 is MNHNS, CDR2 SASEGT. DNA of the CDR3: TGTGCCAGCACCCCCCCCGGACTAGCGGGAGTTTACGAGCAGTACTTC. This codes for CASTPPGLAGVYEQYF.

This chain connects TRBV15 to TRBJ1-5; D uncertain. Germline CDR1 is LNHNV and CDR2 is YYDKDF (reference sequence). Trimming pared 6 bases from V and 6 bases from J, leaving 9 bases between. The CDR3 is made up of 12 amino acids. CDR3 in DNA: TGTGCCACCAGGCGCGTGGGTCAGCCCCAGCATTTT. Amino acid sequence: CATRRVGQPQHF.

The count of this clonotype is one. The rearrangement uses TRBV10-3 and TRBJ1-5, with 9 bases that match TRBD1. Trimming cost V 3 bases and J 7 bases; bases outside gene matches: 4. This CDR3 spans 14 amino acids. Germline V lookup: CDR1 ENHRY, CDR2 SYGVKD. This chain's CDR3 is CAISDRQGEQPQHF. The CDR3 DNA is TGTGCCATCAGTGACAGACAGGGGGAGCAGCCCCAGCATTTT.

The rearrangement links TRBV6-5 to TRBJ1-6; D gene ambiguous. Germline V lookup: CDR1 MNHEY, CDR2 SVGAGI. This CDR3 region has 15 residues. V lost 2 bases and J lost 6, with 11 bases in between. DNA of the CDR3: TGTGCCAGCAGTTACCAACTGTGGACTAATTCACCCCTCCACTTT. Its translation is CASSYQLWTNSPLHF.

The chain is built from TRBV5-4 and TRBJ2-5, with TRBD2 matching over 15 bases. The CDR3 covers 18 residues. Germline V CDR1 and CDR2: SGHNT, YYREEE (reference sequence). Trimming at V came to 4 bases and at J to 9 bases, leaving 16 bases not matched to a gene. This chain's CDR3 is CASSPGLAGGTSAGAQYF. Here the CDR3 DNA reads TGTGCCAGCAGCCCGGGACTAGCGGGAGGTACTTCGGCAGGTGCCCAGTACTTC.

To note about this clonotype: One junction end disagrees with the germline gene, perhaps due to a read error. The chain has TRBV7-9 and TRBJ2-6, with no clear D. This CDR3 spans 17 amino acids. Germline values: CDR1 SEHNR, CDR2 FQNEAQ (reference sequence). The CDR3 spells CVSSLIGRPSGANVLTF. DNA of the CDR3: TGTGTCAGCAGCTTAATTGGCCGGCCCTCTGGGGCCAACGTCCTGACTTTC.

Of note for this clonotype: Compared with germline, one end of the junction differs, possibly owing to a read error. V usage is TRBV7-7 and J usage is TRBJ2-7, with TRBD2 matching over 12 bases. This CDR3 spans 18 amino acids. The germline V gene encodes CDR1 SSHAT and CDR2 FNYEAQ (reference sequence). For the CDR3, the DNA is TGTGCTAGCAGCTTAGAAGGGTCTGGGGGACTAGCGGGCTCCGAGCAGTACTTC. Translation gives CASSLEGSGGLAGSEQYF.

This rearrangement joins TRBV15 to TRBJ1-6; possibly TRBD1 for D (5 bases). The CDR3 extends over 16 amino acids. Deletions cut 0 bases from V and 5 bases from J, with 11 bases between. CDR1 LNHNV and CDR2 YYDKDF come from the germline V gene (reference sequence). This CDR3 is CATSRDRGVDNSPLHF. CDR3 bases: TGTGCCACCAGCAGAGATCGGGGGGTCGATAATTCACCCCTCCACTTT.

This clonotype was seen a handful of times. The chain combines TRBV24-1 with TRBJ2-5; D gene uncertain. The CDR3 consists of 13 residues. Looked up from germline, CDR1 is KGHDR and CDR2 is SFDVKD. V was shortened by 3 bases and J by 1 base, with 5 bases between the two germline ends. The CDR3 loop reads CATSDQPQETQYF. As DNA, the CDR3 is TGTGCCACCAGTGATCAGCCCCAAGAGACCCAGTACTTC.

The V gene is TRBV4-2, the J gene TRBJ2-3; TRBD2 aligns across 8 bases. The CDR3 length is 15 residues. Unmatched junction bases numbered 2, after V lost 1 base and J lost 2 bases. Germline V lookup: CDR1 LGHNA, CDR2 YNFKEQ. The CDR3: CASSQVAGLTDTQYF. CDR3 DNA: TGTGCCAGCAGCCAAGTAGCGGGACTCACAGATACGCAGTATTTT.

This clonotype was observed a handful of times. The rearrangement uses TRBV27 and TRBJ1-6; D gene ambiguous. The V end was cut by 6 bases, the J end by 4 bases, with 4 bases between. This CDR3 region has 12 residues. In germline, CDR1 is MNHEY, CDR2 SMNVEV (reference sequence). The CDR3 here is CASREYNSPLHF. The CDR3 DNA is TGTGCCAGCAGAGAATATAATTCACCCCTCCACTTT.